The 18 T cell receptor beta chains listed next were all sequenced from one sample in a study of T-cell memory formation after mild COVID-19. TCRdb re-derived calls from the 5' RACE reads in MiXCR, one entry per CDR3 protein. This repertoire shows 240,000 or so distinct CDR3 sequences, 9.4% found once; its top ten account for 20% to 25%. What was sequenced was PBMCs or a T cell subset sorted from them (not recorded which). These TCRs come from a young man who had mild COVID-19 (a few samples of this study predate the infection). Cell type and time point are not known.

The chain links TRBV5-6 to TRBJ2-7, with D possibly matching TRBD2 (5 bases). The CDR3 extends over 13 amino acids. Trimming stripped 2 bases from V and 6 bases from J, with 12 bases between. The germline V gene has CDR1 SGHDT and CDR2 YYEEEE. Written as DNA, the CDR3 is TGTGCCAGCAGCTTCCGGGGAATTCGCGAGCAGTACGTC. This sequence encodes CASSFRGIREQYV.

The genes are TRBV20-1 and TRBJ1-2; 11 positions match TRBD1. CDR1 and CDR2 (germline): DFQATT, SNEGSKA (reference sequence). The CDR3 covers 15 residues. J gave up 3 bases and V 0 bases, and 3 bases lay outside the gene matches. The CDR3 DNA is TGCAGTGCTAGAGATGTGGGACAGGGGGACTATGGCTACACCTTC. It codes for CSARDVGQGDYGYTF.

This clonotype has more than one count but fewer than ten. The CDR3 is CASSRDSRGYQPQHF. In DNA, the CDR3 is TGTGCCAGCAGCAGAGACTCACGAGGTTATCAGCCCCAGCATTTT. The genes are TRBV12-3 or TRBV12-4 and TRBJ1-5; no clear D. V lost 6 bases and J lost 5, with 17 bases in between. The CDR3 loop spans 15 amino acids.

The J gene is TRBJ2-7, the V gene TRBV7-9; 9 bases line up with TRBD1. This CDR3 spans 15 amino acids. CDR1 is SEHNR, CDR2 FQNEAQ, per germline (reference sequence). V trimming: 5 bases; J trimming: 4 bases; junction bases outside the gene matches: 9. The CDR3 loop is CASSPETGGLYEQYF. The CDR3 region has the DNA TGTGCCAGCAGCCCAGAGACAGGGGGGCTTTACGAGCAGTACTTC.

The CDR3 is CASSLHGTGVTDTQYF. The CDR3 DNA sequence: TGTGCCAGCAGTTTACACGGGACAGGGGTCACAGATACGCAGTATTTT. The chain carries TRBV27 and TRBJ2-3, with 10 bases identical to TRBD1. The CDR3 extends over 16 amino acids. Germline CDR1 is MNHEY and CDR2 is SMNVEV (reference sequence). With 2 bases clipped from V and 2 bases from J, the junction kept 4 bases outside the gene matches.

This clonotype was detected a few times. The chain joins TRBV7-2 to TRBJ2-2; weak D call: TRBD1 (6 bases). V gave up 1 base and J gave up 2 bases, with 11 bases separating them. The CDR3 has 16 residues. In germline, CDR1 is SGHTA, CDR2 FQGNSA. The CDR3, as DNA: TGTGCCAGCAGCTTAGGAGGCAGGGGTAACACCGGGGAGCTGTTTTTT. Protein sequence: CASSLGGRGNTGELFF.

This clonotype was counted only a few times. V is TRBV5-1 and J is TRBJ1-4; tentatively, D is TRBD1 (6 bases). V was cut by 7 bases and J by 4 bases, with 17 bases left in between. The CDR3 extends over 15 amino acids. Per the germline V gene, CDR1 is SGHRS and CDR2 is YFSETQ. The CDR3 here is CASGKGDTGNEKLFF. As DNA, the CDR3 is TGCGCCAGCGGAAAAGGGGACACCGGTAATGAAAAACTGTTTTTT.

This chain connects TRBV11-2 to TRBJ2-5; D call uncertain. Germline V gene sequence: CDR1 SGHAT, CDR2 FQNNGV. The CDR3 is 17 amino acids. The V end was cut by 2 bases, the J end by 4 bases, with 20 bases between. Here the CDR3 DNA reads TGTGCCAGCAGCTTATATTTCGGCAGGTCCGGAAGAGAGACCCAGTACTTC. It yields the protein CASSLYFGRSGRETQYF. Based on the CDR3 plus reference TRBV11-2 and TRBJ2-5, the full variable domain is EAGVAQSPRYKIIEKRQSVAFWCNPISGHATLYWYQQILGQGPKLLIQFQNNGVVDDSQLPKDRFSAERLKGVDSTLKIQPAKLEDSAVYLCASSLYFGRSGRETQYFGPGTRLLVL.

The gene calls are TRBV6-6 and TRBJ1-5, with TRBD1 matching 8 bases. Germline V gene lookup returns CDR1 MNHNY and CDR2 SVGAGI (reference sequence). This CDR3 spans 14 amino acids. The V segment lost 8 bases and the J segment 7 bases; nucleotides outside the gene matches: 10. CDR3 bases: TGTGCCAGCGGACCCAGGGGGCTCGGACAGCCCCAGCATTTT. Translating it yields CASGPRGLGQPQHF.

Only a few counts were recorded for this clonotype. The chain recombines TRBV12-3 or TRBV12-4 with TRBJ2-2; D unresolved. Trimming removed 4 bases at V and 4 bases at J, with 10 bases between. The CDR3 spans 14 residues. The CDR3 loop is CASSWQDVTGELFF. DNA for the CDR3: TGTGCCAGCAGTTGGCAGGATGTCACCGGGGAGCTGTTTTTT.

This clonotype was recorded a few times. This chain connects TRBV3-1 to TRBJ2-1; the D is unclear. The CDR3 length is 15 residues. The V and J ends lost 4 bases and 1 base respectively, with 11 bases between them. Germline V gene data show CDR1 as LGHDT and CDR2 as YNNKEL (reference sequence). The CDR3 sequence is CASSRDWGSYNEQFF. The CDR3 DNA sequence: TGTGCCAGCAGCCGCGACTGGGGATCCTACAATGAGCAGTTCTTC.

This chain links TRBV2 with TRBJ2-7, with unresolved D. The CDR3 loop spans 13 amino acids. Trimming shortened V by 0 bases and J by 4 bases, and 7 bases separated the two germline ends. Per germline, CDR1 SNHLY and CDR2 FYNNEI. CDR3 bases: TGTGCCAGCAGTGAAGCGCAGGCATACGAGCAGTACGTC. It is translated as CASSEAQAYEQYV.

The V and J genes are TRBV6-2 or TRBV6-3 and TRBJ2-5; tentatively, D is TRBD2 (5 bases). Germline V gene sequence: CDR1 MNHEY, CDR2 SVGEGT. The CDR3 has 15 residues. V was cut by 5 bases and J by 5 bases, with 18 bases left in between. The CDR3 region has the DNA TGTGCCAGCAGTCACGGGGTTCAGACCGCGGAGACCCAGTACTTC. Translating gives CASSHGVQTAETQYF.

The rearrangement links TRBV6-5 to TRBJ1-6; tentative D call: TRBD1 (6 bases). V lost 0 bases to trimming and J lost 2 bases, with 11 bases between them. CDR3 length equals 17 residues. CDR1 MNHEY and CDR2 SVGAGI come from the germline V gene. The CDR3: CASSYSARGAYNSPLHF. The CDR3, as DNA: TGTGCCAGCAGTTACTCGGCCAGGGGCGCCTATAATTCACCCCTCCACTTT.

This clonotype was detected ten times or more. The rearrangement links TRBV5-1 to TRBJ2-3; D gene uncertain. The CDR3 runs to 17 residues. V was shortened by 0 bases and J by 0 bases, with 14 bases between the two germline ends. Per germline, CDR1 SGHRS and CDR2 YFSETQ. CDR3 sequence (DNA): TGCGCCAGCAGCTTGGCCGGGCAGCCGTCTAGCACAGATACGCAGTATTTT. Its protein product is CASSLAGQPSSTDTQYF.

This clonotype was seen a handful of times. The V gene is TRBV6-5, the J gene TRBJ2-1, with D possibly TRBD2 on 6 matching bases. The CDR3 consists of 15 residues. V lost 7 bases and J 5 bases, leaving 18 bases between the germline ends. Per the germline V gene, CDR1 is MNHEY and CDR2 is SVGAGI. The CDR3 coding sequence is TGTGCCAGCACCTTATCCAGCGGGCTTAACAATGAGCAGTTCTTC. It is translated as CASTLSSGLNNEQFF.

This clonotype was counted a few times. The CDR3 sequence is CSARDLDSETQYF. For the CDR3, the DNA is TGCAGTGCTAGGGATCTGGACTCAGAGACCCAGTACTTC. The chain has TRBV20-1 and TRBJ2-5; maybe TRBD2 (5 bases). Germline CDR1 is DFQATT and CDR2 is SNEGSKA (reference sequence). V shed 3 bases and J shed 4 bases, with 12 bases lying between them. This CDR3 spans 13 amino acids.

In nucleotides, the CDR3 is TGTGCCAGCAGCCCCCTCGGACAGGGGGCCTATGAAAAACTGTTTTTT. It translates to CASSPLGQGAYEKLFF. The chain joins TRBV7-2 to TRBJ1-4; 11 bases fit TRBD1. The germline gives CDR1 SGHTA, CDR2 FQGNSA. V gave up 5 bases and J gave up 6 bases; unmatched junction bases: 8. The CDR3 runs to 16 residues.